This T cell receptor beta chain was obtained from a study of T cell clonality in common variable immunodeficiency. Study findings and constraints: Fewer TCRbeta clones were shared among CVID subjects than controls. Common variable immunodeficiency TCR beta sequences reportedly had fewer deletions and N-nucleotide insertions. What drives increased CVID clonality needs T cell subpopulation sequencing.

Of note for this clone: Its specificity is not known. Read sequence stops 3 residues before the CDR3 end, and the germline J gene provides the missing end.

V was clipped by 0 bases and J by 4 bases; unmatched bases: 6. Germline V gene lookup returns CDR1 DFQATT and CDR2 SNEGSKA (reference sequence). The CDR3 spans 15 residues. TCRdb's table, derived via immunoSEQ multiplex PCR, lists solely in-frame clones and lacks some. The repertoire shows about 20,000 clones, none seen only once; the top ten take about 14%. Aged about 8 to 64 years, CVID subjects averaged about 38 years old. J is TRBJ2-7 and V is TRBV20-1, with 10 nucleotides matching TRBD2. This sequence was found in a human donor with common variable immunodeficiency. Sample: peripheral blood mononuclear cells. The covered CDR3 bases are TGCAGTGCTAGAGATCATGGACTAGCGGTTTACGAG. Translated, it gives CSARDHGLAVYE. The CDR3 as a whole reads CSARDHGLAVYEQYF.